This is a list of T cell receptor beta chains from one sample in a study of blood T cell repertoires in COVID-19. Libraries were prepared by immunoSEQ multiplex PCR; TCRdb keeps only in-frame clonotypes and omits some of them. The sample consists of 25,000 to 35,000 clones, under 90% of them appearing once. Sequencing was performed on peripheral blood. The receptors originated from a man between 65 and 80 years old with active COVID-19. Each CDR3 is given with its conserved first and last residue. A D gene is named only where the DNA matches it firmly. Clone sizes are given selectively: once, few, many, or a class where the clone is expanded.

D: TRBD1
size: .
V: TRBV15
J: TRBJ1-6
CDR3: CATSRDPGTGGRPLHF
DNA: TGTGCCACCAGCAGAGATCCGGGGACAGGTGGGCGCCCCCTCCACTTT

D: .
size: .
V: TRBV21-1
J: TRBJ1-1
CDR3: CASSAGHIQNTEAFF
DNA: TGTGCCAGCAGCGCGGGGCACATTCAGAACACTGAAGCTTTCTTT

D: TRBD1
size: .
V: TRBV18
J: TRBJ2-3
CDR3: CASSGQGTDTQYF
DNA: TGTGCCAGCTCGGGACAGGGTACAGATACGCAGTATTTT

D: .
size: large
V: TRBV7-8
J: TRBJ2-1
CDR3: CASSLSQSSYNEQFF
DNA: TGTGCCAGCAGCTTATCACAGAGCTCCTACAATGAGCAGTTCTTC

D: TRBD1
size: .
V: TRBV11-3
J: TRBJ2-5
CDR3: CASSQTLTGGGETQYF
DNA: TGTGCCAGCAGCCAAACCTTGACAGGGGGCGGGGAGACCCAGTACTTC

D: TRBD2
size: once
V: TRBV10-3
J: TRBJ2-5
CDR3: CAISPSGGPQETQYF
DNA: TGTGCCATCAGCCCCAGCGGGGGGCCCCAAGAGACCCAGTACTTC

D: TRBD2
size: .
V: TRBV5-1
J: TRBJ2-1
CDR3: CASSSSSSGGPGEQFF
DNA: TGCGCCAGCAGCTCCAGCTCTAGCGGGGGACCCGGTGAGCAGTTCTTC

D: .
size: .
V: TRBV18
J: TRBJ1-4
CDR3: CASSPPQGSNEKLFF
DNA: TGTGCCAGCTCACCACCCCAGGGCTCTAATGAAAAACTGTTTTTT

D: .
size: .
V: TRBV11-3
J: TRBJ2-1
CDR3: CASAGYNEQFF
DNA: TGTGCCAGCGCGGGCTACAATGAGCAGTTCTTC

D: TRBD2
size: .
V: TRBV29-1
J: TRBJ2-7
CDR3: CSVSPGGYEQYF
DNA: TGCAGCGTCTCCCCGGGGGGGTACGAGCAGTACTTC

D: .
size: .
V: TRBV7-3
J: TRBJ2-3
CDR3: CASSFITGPTDTQYF
DNA: TGTGCCAGCAGCTTTATTACAGGGCCCACAGATACGCAGTATTTT

D: .
size: .
V: TRBV2
J: TRBJ2-7
CDR3: CATSQGTYEQYF
DNA: TGTGCCACCTCTCAGGGAACCTACGAGCAGTACTTC

D: TRBD2
size: .
V: TRBV19
J: TRBJ2-5
CDR3: CASNGGGQTQYF
DNA: TGTGCCAGTAACGGGGGGGGTCAGACCCAGTACTTC

D: .
size: .
V: TRBV7-2
J: TRBJ2-7
CDR3: CASSLDTSSYEQYF
DNA: TGTGCCAGCAGCTTAGACACCAGCTCCTACGAGCAGTACTTC

D: .
size: once
V: TRBV14
J: TRBJ1-6
CDR3: CASSQDLAGDSPLHF
DNA: TGTGCCAGCAGCCAAGATTTGGCAGGGGATTCACCCCTCCACTTT

D: .
size: .
V: TRBV19
J: TRBJ2-3
CDR3: CASRSRMSDTQYF
DNA: TGTGCCAGTAGGAGTCGCATGTCAGATACGCAGTATTTT

D: TRBD1
size: .
V: TRBV6-5
J: TRBJ2-1
CDR3: CASRGQGSNEQFF
DNA: TGTGCCAGCAGAGGACAGGGTTCGAATGAGCAGTTCTTC

D: TRBD1
size: .
V: TRBV5-1
J: TRBJ2-5
CDR3: CASAGQGGGETQYF
DNA: TGCGCCAGCGCCGGACAGGGCGGCGGAGAGACCCAGTACTTC

D: .
size: .
V: TRBV2
J: TRBJ2-3
CDR3: CASSPPGNTQYF
DNA: TGTGCCAGCAGCCCCCCGGGAAATACGCAGTATTTT

D: TRBD1
size: .
V: TRBV4-3
J: TRBJ1-2
CDR3: CASSQDGTANYGYTF
DNA: TGCGCCAGCAGCCAAGACGGGACAGCGAACTATGGCTACACCTTC

D: TRBD1
size: .
V: TRBV5-1
J: TRBJ2-2
CDR3: CASSRDRENTGELFF
DNA: TGCGCCAGCAGCCGGGACAGGGAGAACACCGGGGAGCTGTTTTTT

D: TRBD2
size: .
V: TRBV6-2/TRBV6-3
J: TRBJ2-3
CDR3: CASSYSRTSGVTDTQYF
DNA: TGTGCCAGCAGTTACTCAAGGACTAGCGGGGTGACAGATACGCAGTATTTT

D: .
size: .
V: TRBV28
J: TRBJ1-2
CDR3: CASSTIYGYTF
DNA: TGTGCCAGCAGTACCATCTACGGCTACACCTTC

D: .
size: .
V: TRBV7-3
J: TRBJ2-6
CDR3: CASSSPWGPGANVLTF
DNA: TGTGCCAGCAGCTCCCCGTGGGGGCCTGGGGCCAACGTCCTGACTTTC

D: .
size: .
V: TRBV5-4
J: TRBJ1-2
CDR3: CASSPRAEGGYTF
DNA: TGTGCCAGCAGCCCCAGGGCCGAAGGGGGCTACACCTTC

D: TRBD1
size: .
V: TRBV5-6
J: TRBJ1-2
CDR3: CASSRGGAGNQGYTF
DNA: TGTGCCAGCAGCCGAGGGGGCGCAGGGAACCAAGGCTACACCTTC

D: TRBD1
size: once
V: TRBV11-3
J: TRBJ2-5
CDR3: CASSLGATGAMETQYF
DNA: TGTGCCAGCAGCTTAGGGGCGACAGGGGCAATGGAGACCCAGTACTTC

D: TRBD1
size: .
V: TRBV7-3
J: TRBJ2-1
CDR3: CASSRTGIYNEQFF
DNA: TGTGCCAGCAGCAGGACAGGGATCTACAATGAGCAGTTCTTC

D: TRBD1
size: .
V: TRBV4-2
J: TRBJ1-1
CDR3: CASSTHTGGNTEAFF
DNA: TGTGCCAGCAGCACCCATACAGGGGGCAACACTGAAGCTTTCTTT

D: TRBD1
size: .
V: TRBV28
J: TRBJ1-1
CDR3: CASRSPGQHTEAFF
DNA: TGTGCCAGCAGATCTCCGGGACAGCACACTGAAGCTTTCTTT

D: TRBD1
size: few
V: TRBV7-9
J: TRBJ1-1
CDR3: CASSAFKTGGTEAFF
DNA: TGTGCCAGCAGCGCCTTTAAGACAGGGGGCACTGAAGCTTTCTTT

D: .
size: once
V: TRBV30
J: TRBJ2-7
CDR3: CAWRGRTFSYEQYF
DNA: TGTGCCTGGAGAGGCCGGACATTCTCCTACGAGCAGTACTTC

D: TRBD2
size: .
V: TRBV9
J: TRBJ2-3
CDR3: CASSRGLAGGIITDTQYF
DNA: TGTGCCAGCAGCCGGGGACTAGCGGGGGGCATCATCACAGATACGCAGTATTTT

D: TRBD1
size: once
V: TRBV7-2
J: TRBJ1-5
CDR3: CASSFGQGGQPQHF
DNA: TGTGCCAGCAGCTTTGGACAGGGTGGACAGCCCCAGCATTTT

D: TRBD1
size: .
V: TRBV7-9
J: TRBJ1-1
CDR3: CASSSGQMGTEAFF
DNA: TGTGCCAGCAGCTCGGGACAGATGGGCACTGAAGCTTTCTTT

D: TRBD2
size: .
V: TRBV3-1/TRBV3-2
J: TRBJ2-5
CDR3: CAIIKRGGGQETQYF
DNA: TGTGCCATCATAAAGCGGGGGGGAGGACAAGAGACCCAGTACTTC

D: .
size: .
V: TRBV4-1
J: TRBJ2-3
CDR3: CASSPQRLTSTDTQYF
DNA: TGCGCCAGCAGCCCTCAGAGGCTGACTAGCACAGATACGCAGTATTTT